This T cell receptor (beta chain) was recovered during a study of T-cell reconstitution after alpha-beta-depleted transplantation in children. The TCRbeta library was prepared with unique molecular identifiers. One entry per CDR3 protein, called by TCRdb with MiXCR from the PCR reads. This table holds some 600,000 distinct CDR3 sequences, 13% found once. The CDR3 totals 13 residues. Germline V gene sequence: CDR1 SQVTM, CDR2 ANQGSEA. Trimming stripped 3 bases from V and 4 bases from J, with 12 bases between. The chain links TRBV29-1 to TRBJ1-2; the D gene is possibly TRBD1 (6 bases). Sequenced material: PBMCs, mostly from graft donor cells, taken 360 days after TCRalphabeta/CD19-depleted stem cell transplant. The sequence came from a male patient younger than 18 who had a stem cell transplant for acute myeloid leukemia, so the T cells may come from the graft donor. CDR3: CSVDSGGLYGYTF. The CDR3 DNA sequence: TGCAGCGTTGATTCCGGGGGCCTCTATGGCTACACCTTC.